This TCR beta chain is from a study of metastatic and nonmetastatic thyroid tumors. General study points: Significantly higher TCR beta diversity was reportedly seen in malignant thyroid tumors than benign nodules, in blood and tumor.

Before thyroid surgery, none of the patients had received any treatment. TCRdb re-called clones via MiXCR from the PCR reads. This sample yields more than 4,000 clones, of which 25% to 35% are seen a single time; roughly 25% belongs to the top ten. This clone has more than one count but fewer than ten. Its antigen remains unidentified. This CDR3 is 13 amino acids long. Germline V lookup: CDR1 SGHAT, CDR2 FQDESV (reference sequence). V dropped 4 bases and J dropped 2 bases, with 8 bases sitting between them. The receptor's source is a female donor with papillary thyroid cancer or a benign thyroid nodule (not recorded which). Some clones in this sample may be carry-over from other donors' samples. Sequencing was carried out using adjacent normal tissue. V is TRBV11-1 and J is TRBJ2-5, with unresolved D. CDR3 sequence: CASSWASQETQYF. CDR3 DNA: TGTGCCAGCAGCTGGGCTAGTCAAGAGACCCAGTACTTC.